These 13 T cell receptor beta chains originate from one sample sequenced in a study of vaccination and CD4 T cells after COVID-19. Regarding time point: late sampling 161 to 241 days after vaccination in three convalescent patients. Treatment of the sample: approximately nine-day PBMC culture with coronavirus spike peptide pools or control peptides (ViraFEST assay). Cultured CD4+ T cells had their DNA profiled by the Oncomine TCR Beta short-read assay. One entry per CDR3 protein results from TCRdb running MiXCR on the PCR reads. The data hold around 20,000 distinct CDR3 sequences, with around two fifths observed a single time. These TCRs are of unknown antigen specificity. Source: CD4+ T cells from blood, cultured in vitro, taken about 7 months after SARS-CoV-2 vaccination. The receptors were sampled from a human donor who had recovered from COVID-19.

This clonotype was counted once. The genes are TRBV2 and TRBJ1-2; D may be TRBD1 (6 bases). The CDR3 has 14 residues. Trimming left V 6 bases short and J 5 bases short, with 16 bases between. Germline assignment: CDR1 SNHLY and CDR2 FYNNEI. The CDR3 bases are TGTGCCAGCAGGGGCCAGGGGCCTTCATATGGCTACACCTTC. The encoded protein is CASRGQGPSYGYTF.

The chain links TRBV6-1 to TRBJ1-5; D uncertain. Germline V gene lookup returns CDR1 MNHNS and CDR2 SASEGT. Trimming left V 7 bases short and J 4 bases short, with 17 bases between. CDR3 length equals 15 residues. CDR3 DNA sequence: TGTGCCAGCACATACGACGCGGGCCAAAATCAGCCCCAGCATTTT. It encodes CASTYDAGQNQPQHF.

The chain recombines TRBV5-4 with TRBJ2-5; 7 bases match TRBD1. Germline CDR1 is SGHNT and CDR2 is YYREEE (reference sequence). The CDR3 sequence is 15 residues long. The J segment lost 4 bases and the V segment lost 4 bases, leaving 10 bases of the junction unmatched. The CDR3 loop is CASSARGGFGETQYF. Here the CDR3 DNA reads TGTGCCAGCAGCGCGAGAGGGGGCTTCGGAGAGACCCAGTACTTC.

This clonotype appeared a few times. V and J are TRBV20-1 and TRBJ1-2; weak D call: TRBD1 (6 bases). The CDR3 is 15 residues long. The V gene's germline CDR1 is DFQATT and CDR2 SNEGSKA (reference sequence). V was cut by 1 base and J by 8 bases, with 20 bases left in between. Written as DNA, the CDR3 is TGCAGTGCTAGAGTTGGAGGACAGTCTTCGCGGGGCTACACCTTC. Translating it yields CSARVGGQSSRGYTF.

CDR3 protein: CASSYGAKSPLHF. Here the CDR3 DNA reads TGTGCCAGCAGTTATGGGGCGAAGTCACCCCTCCACTTT. This chain uses TRBV6-5 with TRBJ1-6; tentatively, D is TRBD1 (5 bases). The V gene lost 3 bases and the J gene lost 10 bases, with 10 bases spanning the gap. The germline CDR1 and CDR2 sequences are MNHEY and SVGAGI. The length of the CDR3 is 13 residues.

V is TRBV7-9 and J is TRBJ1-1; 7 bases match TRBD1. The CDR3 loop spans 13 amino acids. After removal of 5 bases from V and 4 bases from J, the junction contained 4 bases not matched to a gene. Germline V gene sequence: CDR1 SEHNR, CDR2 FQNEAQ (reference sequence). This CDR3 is CASSDRAPTEAFF. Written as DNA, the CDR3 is TGTGCCAGCAGCGACAGGGCACCCACTGAAGCTTTCTTT.

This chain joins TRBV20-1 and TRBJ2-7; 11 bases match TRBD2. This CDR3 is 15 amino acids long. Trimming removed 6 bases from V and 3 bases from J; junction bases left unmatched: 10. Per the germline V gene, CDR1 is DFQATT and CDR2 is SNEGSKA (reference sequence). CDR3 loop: CSAISPLAGDYEQYF. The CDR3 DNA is TGCAGTGCCATAAGCCCACTAGCGGGAGACTACGAGCAGTACTTC.

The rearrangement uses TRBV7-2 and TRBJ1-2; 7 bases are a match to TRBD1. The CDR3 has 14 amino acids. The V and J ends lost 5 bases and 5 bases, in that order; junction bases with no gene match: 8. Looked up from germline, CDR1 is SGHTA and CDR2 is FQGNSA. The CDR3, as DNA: TGTGCCAGCAGCCCCCAGGGGGGTGGATATGGCTACACCTTC. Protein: CASSPQGGGYGYTF.

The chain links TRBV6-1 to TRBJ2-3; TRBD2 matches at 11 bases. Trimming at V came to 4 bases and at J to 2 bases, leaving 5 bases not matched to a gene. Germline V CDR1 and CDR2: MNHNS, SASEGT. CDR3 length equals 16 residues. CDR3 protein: CASSARLAGTTDTQYF. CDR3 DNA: TGTGCCAGCAGTGCCAGACTAGCGGGGACCACAGATACGCAGTATTTT.

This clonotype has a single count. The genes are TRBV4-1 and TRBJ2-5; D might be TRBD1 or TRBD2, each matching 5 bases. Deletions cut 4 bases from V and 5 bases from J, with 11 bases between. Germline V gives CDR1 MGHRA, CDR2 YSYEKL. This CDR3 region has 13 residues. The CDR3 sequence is CASSRQRGETQYF. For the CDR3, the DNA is TGCGCCAGCAGCCGACAGAGAGGGGAGACCCAGTACTTC.

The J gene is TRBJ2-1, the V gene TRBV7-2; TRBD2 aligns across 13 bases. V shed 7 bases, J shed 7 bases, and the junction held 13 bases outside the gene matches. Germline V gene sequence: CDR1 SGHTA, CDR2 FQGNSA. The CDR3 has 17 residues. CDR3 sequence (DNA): TGTGCCAGCACCAATCGGGGCGGACTAGCGGGAGAAAATGAGCAGTTCTTC. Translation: CASTNRGGLAGENEQFF.

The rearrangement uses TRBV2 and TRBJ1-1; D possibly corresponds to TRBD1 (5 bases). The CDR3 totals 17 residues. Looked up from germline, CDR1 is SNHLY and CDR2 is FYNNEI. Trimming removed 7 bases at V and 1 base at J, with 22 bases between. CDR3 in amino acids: CASIFWRHQGGNTEAFF. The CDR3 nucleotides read TGTGCCAGCATTTTCTGGCGGCATCAGGGTGGGAACACTGAAGCTTTCTTT. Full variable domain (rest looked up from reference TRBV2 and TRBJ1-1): EPEVTQTPSHQVTQMGQEVILRCVPISNHLYFYWYRQILGQKVEFLVSFYNNEISEKSEIFDDQFSVERPDGSNFTLKIRSTKLEDSAMYFCASIFWRHQGGNTEAFFGQGTRLTVV.

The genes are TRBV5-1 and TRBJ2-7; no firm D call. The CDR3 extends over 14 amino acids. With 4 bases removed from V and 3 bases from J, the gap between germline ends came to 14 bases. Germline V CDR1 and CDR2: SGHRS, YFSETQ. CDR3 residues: CASSREGNGYEQYF. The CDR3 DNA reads TGCGCCAGCAGCCGCGAAGGGAATGGCTACGAGCAGTACTTC.